The subject of this entry is one T cell receptor (beta chain). Its matching antigen is unknown. Possible read error: a much larger clone is one base away. These data originate in a study of glioma-infiltrating T cells. Looking at the study overall: Glioblastomas were WHO grade IV, sampled at first diagnosis; low-grade were grade II. Some 1 million peripheral T cells were targeted at roughly 4.5- to 11-fold coverage. Study findings and constraints: Gliomas, especially low-grade, showed above-expected tissue-blood divergence; non-neoplastic patients showed below. Very few CDR3 sequences were shared between tissue and blood.

The length of the CDR3 is 14 residues. Germline CDR1 MDHEN, CDR2 SYDVKM. With 8 bases removed from V and 1 base from J, the gap between germline ends came to 14 bases. The iRepertoire nested amplicon-rescue multiplex PCR amplified TCR alpha and beta CDR3s from RNA. TCRdb itself ran the multiplex PCR reads through MiXCR, one entry per CDR3 protein. The data contain 400,000 or so distinct CDR3 sequences, around 38% of them seen just once; the ten biggest clones take up 12%. The V gene is TRBV28, the J gene TRBJ1-1; tentative D call: TRBD1 (5 bases). Sequencing used glioma tissue, nonneoplastic brain tissue, or PBMCs (not recorded which). The source of this sequence is a human donor with low-grade glioma or glioblastoma, undergoing nonglioma brain surgery, or in good health (not recorded which). The CDR3 reads CASGSRDPNTEAFF. CDR3 DNA: TGTGCCAGCGGTTCCAGGGACCCGAACACTGAAGCTTTCTTT.